This TCR beta chain is drawn from a study of post-analysis software for immune sequencing data. Findings and caveats of the study: When patients were compared with controls, a handful of TRBV segments were more frequent, TRBV5-6, TRBV5-1 and TRBV20-1 among them. Pronounced co-clustering by F measure was evident among identically batched samples.

The library was made from cDNA and included unique molecular identifiers. T cells numbering about 0.85 to 10 million yielded some 520,000 cDNA molecules. TCRdb recomputed calls from the PCR reads with MiXCR, one row per CDR3 protein. The sample gives some 700,000 distinct CDR3 sequences, approximately 59% of which show up once; around 10% is in the top ten. This CDR3 spans 14 amino acids. CDR1 and CDR2 (germline): SNHLY, FYNNEI. The V end was cut by 0 bases, the J end by 6 bases, with 9 bases between. With regard to this clonotype: Its specificity is unknown.

The receptor was isolated from a girl aged 2-10 years with multiple sclerosis. Sequenced: blood. This rearrangement joins TRBV2 to TRBJ2-1; D is unresolved. CDR3 loop: CASSEARTPNEQFF. The CDR3 DNA reads TGTGCCAGCAGTGAAGCGCGAACACCCAATGAGCAGTTCTTC.